This T cell receptor beta chain was documented in a study of cytomegalovirus exposure and HLA in healthy donors. Points from the study as a whole: The study carried out a later analysis of TCR beta sequences. It associated some 15,000 of them with specific HLA alleles at a false discovery rate of 0.05. Rare sequences made up most TCRs, while some public TCRs were found in many donors.

Details on this clone: Its antigen is not identified.

This CDR3 spans 15 amino acids. Germline CDR1 and CDR2: MNHEY and SMNVEV (reference sequence). Trimming pared 6 bases from V and 2 bases from J, leaving 17 bases between. PCR used 60 Vbeta primers and 13 Jbeta primers. Assay: immunoSEQ multiplex PCR; the TCRdb copy retains only in-frame clones and omits some. The sample shows over 110,000 clones, around three quarters of them seen only once. The receptor was derived from a man aged 18 to 35 in good health and CMV-seronegative. The chain has TRBV27 and TRBJ2-7, with D possibly matching TRBD2 (5 bases). Sequenced material: PBMCs. The chain's CDR3 is CASRLESASPYEQYF. CDR3 sequence (DNA): TGTGCCAGCAGACTAGAATCCGCCTCTCCCTACGAGCAGTACTTC.